This T cell receptor (beta chain) was documented in a study of response to subunit inactivated influenza vaccine. TCRdb independently ran MiXCR on the RT-PCR reads; one entry per CDR3 protein. Among hundreds of thousands of distinct CDR3 sequences listed, 6% to 9% were seen once. Germline assignment: CDR1 MNHNS and CDR2 SASEGT. V was trimmed by 4 bases and J by 4 bases, leaving 8 bases between them. The CDR3 is 13 amino acids. Study-wide findings and caveats: Seasonal influenza vaccination, on each occasion, was suggested by the authors to recruit few new T cells.

This clonotype showed up just a few times. The antigen is unknown. The source is a man aged 50 to 69 who received an inactivated influenza vaccine. The chain has TRBV6-1 and TRBJ2-1; no reliable D call. The specimen was PBMCs from blood, collected less than 30 months after vaccination. CDR3 bases: TGTGCCAGCAGTGTCGCTAGATACAATGAGCAGTTCTTC. Protein sequence: CASSVARYNEQFF.